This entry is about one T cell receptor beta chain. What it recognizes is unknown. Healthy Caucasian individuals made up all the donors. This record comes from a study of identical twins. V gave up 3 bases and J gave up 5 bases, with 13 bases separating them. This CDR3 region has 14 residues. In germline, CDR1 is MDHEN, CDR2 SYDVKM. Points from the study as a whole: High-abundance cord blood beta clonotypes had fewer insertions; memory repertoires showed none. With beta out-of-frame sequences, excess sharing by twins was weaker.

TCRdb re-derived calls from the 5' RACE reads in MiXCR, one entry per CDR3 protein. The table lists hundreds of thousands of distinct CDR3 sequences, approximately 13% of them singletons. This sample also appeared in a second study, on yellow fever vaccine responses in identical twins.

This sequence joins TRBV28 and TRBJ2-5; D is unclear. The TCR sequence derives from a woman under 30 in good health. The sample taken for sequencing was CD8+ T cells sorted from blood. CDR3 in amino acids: CASSFISPAETQYF. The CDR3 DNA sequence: TGTGCCAGCAGTTTTATATCCCCAGCGGAGACCCAGTACTTC. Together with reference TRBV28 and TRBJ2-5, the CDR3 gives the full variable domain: DVKVTQSSRYLVKRTGEKVFLECVQDMDHENMFWYRQDPGLGLRLIYFSYDVKMKEKGDIPEGYSVSREKKERFSLILESASTNQTSMYLCASSFISPAETQYFGPGTRLLVL.